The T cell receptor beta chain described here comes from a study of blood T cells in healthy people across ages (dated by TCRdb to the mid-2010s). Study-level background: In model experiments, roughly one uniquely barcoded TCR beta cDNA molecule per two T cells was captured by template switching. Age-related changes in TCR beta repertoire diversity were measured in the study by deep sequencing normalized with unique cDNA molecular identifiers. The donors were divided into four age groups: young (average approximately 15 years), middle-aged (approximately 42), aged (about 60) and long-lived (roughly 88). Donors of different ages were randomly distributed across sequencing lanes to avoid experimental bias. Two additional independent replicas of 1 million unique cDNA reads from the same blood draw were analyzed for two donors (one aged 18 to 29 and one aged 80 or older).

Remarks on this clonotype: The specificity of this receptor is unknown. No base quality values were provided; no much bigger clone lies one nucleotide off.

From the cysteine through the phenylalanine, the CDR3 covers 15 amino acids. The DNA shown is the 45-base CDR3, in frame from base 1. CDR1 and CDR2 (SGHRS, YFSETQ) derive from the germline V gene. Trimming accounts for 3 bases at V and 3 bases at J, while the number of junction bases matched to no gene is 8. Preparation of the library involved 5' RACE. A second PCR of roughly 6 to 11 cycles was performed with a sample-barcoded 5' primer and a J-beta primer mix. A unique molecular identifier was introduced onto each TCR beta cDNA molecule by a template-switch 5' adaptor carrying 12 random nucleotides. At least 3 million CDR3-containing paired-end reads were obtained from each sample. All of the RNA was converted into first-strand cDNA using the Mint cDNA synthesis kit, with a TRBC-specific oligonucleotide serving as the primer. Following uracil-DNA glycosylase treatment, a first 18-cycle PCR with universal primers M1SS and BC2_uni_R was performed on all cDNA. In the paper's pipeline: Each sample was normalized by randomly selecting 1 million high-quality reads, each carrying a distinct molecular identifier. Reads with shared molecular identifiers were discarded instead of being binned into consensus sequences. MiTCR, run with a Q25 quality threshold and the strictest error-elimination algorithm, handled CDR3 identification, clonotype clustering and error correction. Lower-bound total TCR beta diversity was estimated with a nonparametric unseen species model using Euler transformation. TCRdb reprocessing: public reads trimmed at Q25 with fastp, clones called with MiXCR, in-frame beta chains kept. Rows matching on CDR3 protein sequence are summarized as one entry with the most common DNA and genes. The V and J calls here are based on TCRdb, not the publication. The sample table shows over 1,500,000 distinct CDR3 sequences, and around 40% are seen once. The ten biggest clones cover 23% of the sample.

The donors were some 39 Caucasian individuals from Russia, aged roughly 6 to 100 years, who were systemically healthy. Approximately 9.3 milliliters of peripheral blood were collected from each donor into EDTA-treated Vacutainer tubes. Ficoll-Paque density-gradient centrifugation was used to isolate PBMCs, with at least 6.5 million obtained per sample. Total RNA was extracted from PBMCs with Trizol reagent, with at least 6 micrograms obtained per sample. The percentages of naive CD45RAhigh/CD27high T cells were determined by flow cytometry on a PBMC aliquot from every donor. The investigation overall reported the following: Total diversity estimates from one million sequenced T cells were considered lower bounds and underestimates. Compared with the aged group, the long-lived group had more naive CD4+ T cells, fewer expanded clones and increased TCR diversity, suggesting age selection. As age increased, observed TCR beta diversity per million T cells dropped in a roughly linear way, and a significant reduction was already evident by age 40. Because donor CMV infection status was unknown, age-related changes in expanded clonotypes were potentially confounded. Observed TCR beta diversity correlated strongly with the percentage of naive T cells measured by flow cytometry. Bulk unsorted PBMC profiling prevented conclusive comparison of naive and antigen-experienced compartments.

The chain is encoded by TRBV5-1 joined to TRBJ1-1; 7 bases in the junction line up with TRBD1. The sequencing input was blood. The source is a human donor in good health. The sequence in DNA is TGCGCCAGCAGCTCGACAGGGAAAAGGGACACTGAAGCTTTCTTT. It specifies CASSSTGKRDTEAFF.